The clone carrying this TCR beta chain was counted only a few times. This entry is derived from a study of tumor-infiltrating lymphocytes in primary liver carcinoma. Overall study context: Men and women, 30 to 69 years of age, made up the patients.

Unsorted bulk tissue, roughly 20-33 mg of it, served as the source for co-extraction of RNA and DNA. The patients had histopathologically diagnosed primary liver carcinoma, and their disease was treated by surgical resection. TCR beta cDNA came from roughly 0.45 ug total RNA, primed with a constant-region primer. Libraries of TCR beta came from three nested multiplex PCR rounds with slightly modified ARM-PCR. Running around 10 cycles apiece, the first two PCR rounds relied on TRBV1-TRBV30 forward primers together with a C-beta reverse primer. One entry per CDR3 protein, called by TCRdb with MiXCR from the multiplex PCR reads. The data hold around 35,000 distinct CDR3 sequences, with 60% to 80% observed a single time. The CDR3 spans 14 residues. Trimming left V 0 bases short and J 15 bases short, with 19 bases between. The germline gives CDR1 LGHNA, CDR2 YNFKEQ.

Sequenced sample: tumor-adjacent normal liver tissue. The genes are TRBV4-2 and TRBJ2-3; D gene unclear. The source is a middle-aged man with primary liver carcinoma and hepatitis B virus infection. CDR3 in amino acids: CASSQDLRPDTHYF. CDR3 bases: TGTGCCAGCAGCCAAGATTTAAGGCCGGATACTCATTATTTT.